The 9 T cell receptor beta chains given below trace back to one sample, sequenced in a study of shared clonotypes between healthy human individuals. Profiling relied on immunoSEQ multiplex PCR, and the TCRdb table lists in-frame clones only, not all of them. The data show some 2 million clones, over 85% seen once. The source material was naive CD4+ T cells sorted from blood. Subset given: CD45RA+ positively selected. The origin of the receptors is a man younger than 35 in good health.

The rearrangement uses TRBV9 and TRBJ2-3; 11 bases agree with TRBD2. Germline-derived CDR1 and CDR2 are SGDLS and YYNGEE. J lost 3 bases, V lost 0 bases, and 3 bases had no gene match. This CDR3 contains 16 residues. This CDR3 reads CASSVGLAGLTDTQYF. The CDR3 DNA reads as TGTGCCAGCAGCGTAGGACTAGCGGGGTTGACAGATACGCAGTATTTT.

This chain joins TRBV18 and TRBJ1-1; D unresolved. Germline V lookup: CDR1 KGHSH, CDR2 LQKENI. There are 13 residues in the CDR3. The ends were cut back, 6 bases at V and 8 bases at J, with 16 bases in the middle. As DNA, the CDR3 is TGTGCCAGCTCCCCCACGCGGCCAGGAGAAGCTTTCTTT. It yields the protein CASSPTRPGEAFF.

The chain couples TRBV30 to TRBJ1-5; the match to TRBD1 covers 9 bases. Germline V gene lookup returns CDR1 GTSNPN and CDR2 SVGIG (reference sequence). J was trimmed by 0 bases and V by 3 bases; bases with no gene match: 6. The CDR3 loop spans 16 amino acids. CDR3 in DNA: TGTGCCTGGAGCCCGACAGGGGGGGATAGCAATCAGCCCCAGCATTTT. Protein sequence: CAWSPTGGDSNQPQHF.

The V gene is TRBV5-1, the J gene TRBJ2-1, with 10 bases lining up with TRBD2. V dropped 0 bases and J dropped 6; count of bases not matched to a gene: 3. In germline, CDR1 is SGHRS, CDR2 YFSETQ. This CDR3 has 15 amino acids. The CDR3 DNA reads as TGCGCCAGCAGCTTGGTACTAGCGGGGACCAATGAGCAGTTCTTC. Translated: CASSLVLAGTNEQFF. Looking up the rest from reference TRBV5-1 and TRBJ2-1 gives the full variable domain: KAGVTQTPRYLIKTRGQQVTLSCSPISGHRSVSWYQQTPGQGLQFLFEYFSETQRNKGNFPGRFSGRQFSNSRSEMNVSTLELGDSALYLCASSLVLAGTNEQFFGPGTRLTVL.

The V and J genes are TRBV27 and TRBJ2-6; 12 bases fit TRBD1. V was pared by 7 bases and J by 1 base, with 8 bases of the junction left unmatched. This CDR3 comprises 18 residues. Germline V gene sequence: CDR1 MNHEY, CDR2 SMNVEV (reference sequence). The CDR3 reads CASTLLGQGASGANVLTF. The CDR3, as DNA: TGTGCCAGCACCCTATTGGGACAGGGGGCGTCTGGGGCCAACGTCCTGACTTTC.

This chain connects TRBV5-1 to TRBJ2-7, with 9 bases that match TRBD1. The CDR3 is made up of 14 amino acids. The J segment lost 6 bases and the V segment lost 3 bases, leaving 7 bases of the junction unmatched. Germline V gene lookup returns CDR1 SGHRS and CDR2 YFSETQ. CDR3 amino acids: CASSSGQGSGEQYF. In DNA form, the CDR3 reads TGCGCCAGCAGCTCTGGACAGGGGTCTGGCGAGCAGTACTTC.

Regarding this clone: Other DNA sequences within the sample encode an identical CDR3. The chain recombines TRBV6-5 with TRBJ2-7; 10 nucleotides align to TRBD2. J lost 4 bases, V lost 6 bases, and 3 bases had no gene match. This CDR3 contains 13 residues. Looked up from germline, CDR1 is MNHEY and CDR2 is SVGAGI. CDR3 region: CASRLAGAYEQYF. The CDR3 coding sequence is TGTGCCAGCAGGCTAGCGGGAGCTTACGAGCAGTACTTC.

The V call is TRBV5-1, the J call TRBJ1-1, with 8 bases identical to TRBD1. The CDR3 runs 14 residues. Per germline, CDR1 SGHRS and CDR2 YFSETQ. V was clipped by 0 bases and J by 10 bases; unmatched bases: 8. The DNA for the CDR3 is TGCGCCAGCAGCTTGGAGGACAGGGCACTGGGAGCTTTCTTT. It translates to CASSLEDRALGAFF.

This CDR3 reads CASSWGRGLGRSEQYF. CDR3 nucleotides: TGTGCCAGCAGCTGGGGGCGGGGCCTAGGACGGTCCGAGCAGTACTTC. The rearrangement links TRBV28 to TRBJ2-7; D may correspond to TRBD1 or TRBD2 (6 bases each). V was cut by 6 bases and J by 6 bases, with 24 bases left in between. This CDR3 has 16 residues. The germline CDR1 and CDR2 sequences are MDHEN and SYDVKM.